This T cell receptor beta chain was identified during a study of control samples from healthy donors and cancer patients. The CDR3 consists of 14 residues. V was shortened by 0 bases and J by 5 bases, with 10 bases between the two germline ends. Germline V CDR1 and CDR2: SGHTA, FQGTGA. This clone occurred once. Method: immunoSEQ multiplex PCR; TCRdb's copy keeps in-frame clones and lacks some. Among 75,000 to 100,000 clones, about 88% were seen once, and the ten largest hold roughly 1.3%. The rearrangement links TRBV7-3 to TRBJ1-1, with a possible D match to TRBD1 (5 bases). The TCR sequence derives from a woman in her forties or fifties in good health. The sample comprised blood. The CDR3 DNA reads as TGTGCCAGCAGCTTAACGGGCAGGGTAACTGAAGCTTTCTTT. Translating it yields CASSLTGRVTEAFF.